The rows below give T cell receptor beta chains drawn from one sample of a study of regulatory T cells in long-lasting Graves disease. TCRdb processed the multiplex PCR reads anew with MiXCR; each CDR3 protein has one entry. The data hold more than 400,000 distinct CDR3 sequences, with 15% to 20% observed a single time. These data were also reused for a study on T cells in Graves' hyperthyroidism and ophthalmopathy.

The sample in question was peripheral blood mononuclear cells (PBMCs), obtained at new diagnosis, from a patient treated with antithyroid drugs. The receptors shown here come from a man aged 40-49 years with Graves disease. The CDR3 runs from the conserved cysteine through the conserved F or W. A D gene is named only where the DNA matches it firmly. Rows may omit the clone size; those that give it use once, few, many or a size class.

many	TRBJ2-2	TRBV20-1	NA	TGCAGCCTCCTGCCCCTGAACACCGGGGAGCTGTTTTTT	CSLLPLNTGELFF
many	TRBJ2-7	TRBV6-1	NA	TGTGCCAGCAGTACCGGGACGAGGAGCGAGCAGTACTTC	CASSTGTRSEQYF
NA	TRBJ2-7	TRBV7-9	NA	TGTGCCAGCAGCCCGCTAGAGTACGAGCAGTACTTC	CASSPLEYEQYF
many	TRBJ2-1	TRBV28	NA	TGTGCCAGCAGTTTTCGGCCCCTCAACTACAATGAGCAGTTCTTC	CASSFRPLNYNEQFF
many	TRBJ2-7	TRBV10-3	NA	TGTGCCATCAGTGAGGGCACCCACGGAGGCGAGCAGTACTTC	CAISEGTHGGEQYF
few	TRBJ2-3	TRBV24-1	NA	TGTGCCACCAGTGACCCGACCCTGAATACGCAGTATTTT	CATSDPTLNTQYF
once	TRBJ2-7	TRBV28	TRBD2	TGTGCCAGCAGTACCCCATTTGGGCTAGCGGGAGACGAGCAGTACTTC	CASSTPFGLAGDEQYF
many	TRBJ2-5	TRBV11-2	NA	TGTGCCAGCAGCTTACGGTTTGCGGGGGAGACCCAGTACTTC	CASSLRFAGETQYF
few	TRBJ2-6	TRBV28	TRBD1	TGTGCCAGCAGCGTGACAGGGATCATTTCGTCTGGGGCCAACGTCCTGACTTTC	CASSVTGIISSGANVLTF
many	TRBJ2-7	TRBV20-1	NA	TGCAGTGCTAGGATGGGCCCCTACGAGCAGTACTTC	CSARMGPYEQYF
many	TRBJ2-1	TRBV27	NA	TGTGCCAGCAGAGGCTACAGGGTGTATGGCAATGAGCAGTTCTTC	CASRGYRVYGNEQFF
many	TRBJ2-3	TRBV2	NA	TGTGCCAGCAGGAGGGACATTACAGATACGCAGTATTTT	CASRRDITDTQYF
many	TRBJ2-3	TRBV18	NA	TGTGCCAGCTCCCTCGACGGGACGGGGGCAAATACGCAGTATTTT	CASSLDGTGANTQYF
many	TRBJ2-3	TRBV11-2	NA	TGTGCCAGCAGCTTCGTCCCGGCAGATACGCAGTATTTT	CASSFVPADTQYF
many	TRBJ2-1	TRBV13	TRBD1	TGTGCCAGCAGCCCGACAGGGGTCGGTGAGCAGTTCTTC	CASSPTGVGEQFF
NA	TRBJ1-1	TRBV28	NA	TGTGCCAGCAGAATCATGAACACTGAAGCTTTCTTT	CASRIMNTEAFF
many	TRBJ2-7	TRBV3-1	TRBD1	TGTGCCAGCAGCCAAAGGGGGCGGCCCTACGAGCAGTACTTC	CASSQRGRPYEQYF
many	TRBJ2-7	TRBV28	NA	TGTGCCAGCAGTTTATTCGGACCAGCCTACGAGCAGTACTTC	CASSLFGPAYEQYF
few	TRBJ1-1	TRBV7-9	TRBD1	TGTGCCAGCAGCTCGACAGGGGTGACTGAAGCTTTCTTT	CASSSTGVTEAFF
many	TRBJ1-1	TRBV28	TRBD1	TGTGCCAGCAGTTTTGGGACAGGGGTAACTGAAGCTTTCTTT	CASSFGTGVTEAFF
many	TRBJ2-1	TRBV10-3	NA	TGTGCCATCAGTGATGTGGCCGGTGAGCAGTTCTTC	CAISDVAGEQFF
NA	TRBJ2-7	TRBV3-1	TRBD2	TGTGCCAGCAGCCATGGACTAGCGGGAGGGGGGGAGCAGTACTTC	CASSHGLAGGGEQYF
NA	TRBJ1-6	TRBV6-1	TRBD1	TGTGCCAGCAGGAGGGGACAGGTCCGGAAAAATTCACCCCTCCACTTT	CASRRGQVRKNSPLHF
NA	TRBJ1-2	TRBV28	TRBD1	TGTGCCAGCAGTAGGACAGGGGGCGAAAACTATGGCTACACCTTC	CASSRTGGENYGYTF
many	TRBJ2-7	TRBV19	TRBD1	TGTGCCAGTAGTCGGACCGGGACAGGGAGCTACGAGCAGTACTTC	CASSRTGTGSYEQYF
many	TRBJ2-3	TRBV11-2	NA	TGTGCCAGCAGCTTAACGCTGTCTTCAGATACGCAGTATTTT	CASSLTLSSDTQYF
NA	TRBJ2-7	TRBV13	NA	TGTGCCAGTAGCGGTGTCAGTCCCTACGAGCAGTACTTC	CASSGVSPYEQYF
many	TRBJ2-7	TRBV5-1	NA	TGCGCCAGCAGCTTCGAATCGGCAGCGGTCTCCTACGAGCAGTACTTC	CASSFESAAVSYEQYF
few	TRBJ2-7	TRBV28	TRBD1	TGTGCCAGCATCTCCGGGACAGGGAACTACGAGCAGTACTTC	CASISGTGNYEQYF
NA	TRBJ2-7	TRBV4-2	TRBD2	TGTGCCAGCAGCCAAGGACTAGCGGGAGGGCACTACGAGCAGTACTTC	CASSQGLAGGHYEQYF
many	TRBJ1-1	TRBV27	NA	TGTGCCAGCAGTTTATACTACGAGAGCACTGAAGCTTTCTTT	CASSLYYESTEAFF
many	TRBJ2-4	TRBV28	NA	TGTGCCAGCAGACCGGGCCCAGCCAAAAACATTCAGTACTTC	CASRPGPAKNIQYF
NA	TRBJ1-6	TRBV28	TRBD1	TGTGCCAGCAGTATGGGACAGAGCAATTCACCCCTCCACTTT	CASSMGQSNSPLHF
many	TRBJ2-3	TRBV11-3	TRBD2	TGTGCCAGCAGCGCCCGTGGACTAGCGGGAGCAGATACGCAGTATTTT	CASSARGLAGADTQYF
NA	TRBJ2-7	TRBV28	TRBD2	TGTGCCAGCAGTTTTGTGCTAGCGGGAGCTCGCGAGCAGTACTTC	CASSFVLAGAREQYF
many	TRBJ2-5	TRBV2	NA	TGTGCCAGCAGTGCCGGGACTTACCAAGAGACCCAGTACTTC	CASSAGTYQETQYF
many	TRBJ1-4	TRBV28	NA	TGTGCCAGCACCCTGGGGGAAAAACTGTTTTTT	CASTLGEKLFF
many	TRBJ2-7	TRBV2	TRBD1	TGTGCCAGCAGTGAAAAGGGGACAGCGCCCTACGAGCAGTACTTC	CASSEKGTAPYEQYF
many	TRBJ2-7	TRBV20-1	NA	TGCAGTGCTATCTTACAGCCCACCTACGAGCAGTACTTC	CSAILQPTYEQYF
many	TRBJ2-1	TRBV28	TRBD2	TGTGCCAGCAGTGAAATTAGCGGGCCGTACAATGAGCAGTTCTTC	CASSEISGPYNEQFF
few	TRBJ2-7	TRBV20-1	NA	TGCAGTGCCCAAGGCGTTAGCGGCTACTACGAGCAGTACTTC	CSAQGVSGYYEQYF
NA	TRBJ2-7	TRBV4-1	TRBD2	TGCGCCAGCAGCCAGGGACTAGCGGGGTCCTCCTACGAGCAGTACTTC	CASSQGLAGSSYEQYF
few	TRBJ1-1	TRBV20-1	TRBD1	TGCAGTGCTGGGACAGGGCGGCGGACTGAAGCTTTCTTT	CSAGTGRRTEAFF
once	TRBJ1-1	TRBV7-9	NA	TGTGCCAGCAGCAGGGGCCTAGGGAACACTGAAGCTTTCTTT	CASSRGLGNTEAFF
few	TRBJ1-5	TRBV19	NA	TGTGCCAGTAGTATTCCCCAGGCGTCCCCCTATCAGCCCCAGCATTTT	CASSIPQASPYQPQHF
NA	TRBJ1-1	TRBV4-1	NA	TGCGCCAGCAGCCGAGTCTCAGAGGGTAACACTGAAGCTTTCTTT	CASSRVSEGNTEAFF
many	TRBJ1-6	TRBV6-1	NA	TGTGCCAGCAGGTGGACCGTGGATTCACCCCTCCACTTT	CASRWTVDSPLHF
few	TRBJ2-2	TRBV27	TRBD1	TGTGCCAGCAGCGCCGGGACAGGGCTCACCGGGGAGCTGTTTTTT	CASSAGTGLTGELFF
NA	TRBJ2-1	TRBV10-1	TRBD2	TGCGCCAGCGCCGGGACTAGCGGGCCCTTCTCCTACAATGAGCAGTTCTTC	CASAGTSGPFSYNEQFF
few	TRBJ2-1	TRBV5-1	TRBD2	TGCGCCAGCAGCTTGCGGACTAGCGGGAACCATGAGCAGTTCTTC	CASSLRTSGNHEQFF
few	TRBJ2-1	TRBV5-1	NA	TGCGCCAGCAGCCCTCGGCAGTTCTACAATGAGCAGTTCTTC	CASSPRQFYNEQFF
many	TRBJ2-5	TRBV28	TRBD1	TGTGCCAGCAGTCTGAGACAGGGCGGGGAGACCCAGTACTTC	CASSLRQGGETQYF
many	TRBJ2-7	TRBV12-3/TRBV12-4	NA	TGTGCCAGCAGTTTAAGTTCCCGGTCAGCTCGCTACGAGCAGTACTTC	CASSLSSRSARYEQYF
many	TRBJ2-7	TRBV9	NA	TGTGCCAGCAGCCCATCCGGGACGGACCTCTACGAGCAGTACTTC	CASSPSGTDLYEQYF
few	TRBJ1-2	TRBV24-1	NA	TGTGCCACCAGTGACCAGGGCCCACATGGCTACACCTTC	CATSDQGPHGYTF
many	TRBJ1-1	TRBV20-1	NA	TGCAGTGCTCCTCAGGGCGCCAAGAACACTGAAGCTTTCTTT	CSAPQGAKNTEAFF
NA	TRBJ2-7	TRBV27	NA	TGTGCCAGCAGTTTTTTAGGGGGCGAGCAGTACTTC	CASSFLGGEQYF
NA	TRBJ2-7	TRBV29-1	NA	TGCAGCGTTGAAGATCGGGGCTCCTACGAGCAGTACTTC	CSVEDRGSYEQYF
NA	TRBJ2-7	TRBV29-1	TRBD2	TGCAGCGCTAGTCCTGCCAGCGGGAGCTCCTACGAGCAGTACTTC	CSASPASGSSYEQYF